This T cell receptor (beta chain) was identified during a study of blood T cell repertoires in COVID-19. Generated by immunoSEQ multiplex PCR, the TCRdb table keeps only in-frame clones and is missing some. The data show around 94,000 clones, 60% to 80% seen once. Germline V gene sequence: CDR1 SGHTA, CDR2 FQGNSA. The CDR3 sequence is 15 residues long. Trimming removed 3 bases from V and 7 bases from J; junction bases left unmatched: 7. This clone was seen just once. The chain is built from TRBV7-2 and TRBJ1-4; 8 nucleotides line up with TRBD1. This TCR came from a man aged 55 to 70 with active or convalescent COVID-19. Sequenced material: peripheral blood. CDR3 region: CASSFTGTGLEKLFF. The CDR3 bases are TGTGCCAGCAGCTTCACCGGGACAGGACTTGAAAAACTGTTTTTT.